The clone carrying this T cell receptor (beta chain) was counted at least ten times. This CDR3 comprises 15 residues. V was clipped by 0 bases and J by 7 bases, with 11 bases between them. Germline-derived CDR1 and CDR2 are SGDLS and YYNGEE. This record belongs to a study of T cells in Graves' hyperthyroidism and ophthalmopathy. RNA transcripts yielded amplified TCR beta CDR3 regions. With the HTBI primer set, the TCR CDR3 went through a first round of RT-PCR. MiXCR, run by TCRdb on the multiplex PCR reads, gives a single entry per CDR3 protein. The sample has hundreds of thousands of distinct CDR3 sequences; 35% to 45% are singletons.

What was sequenced was blood. The genes are TRBV9 and TRBJ1-6, with D perhaps matching TRBD1 (6 bases). This sequence originates from a man between 18 and 35 years old with Graves' hyperthyroidism. The CDR3 DNA reads TGTGCCAGCAGCGTAGACGACAGGCCCAATTCACCCCTCCACTTT. This translates into CASSVDDRPNSPLHF.